This T cell receptor (beta chain) comes out of a study of cytomegalovirus exposure and HLA in healthy donors (dated by TCRdb to the late 2010s). Notes on the research overall: In an earlier analysis of under 600 of the donors, approximately 260 Gb of sequence data and approximately 120 million unique TCR beta sequences from roughly 190 million T cells were reported. Roughly 300 gigabases of sequencing data and around 87 million unique TCR sequences were included in an early release covering about 620 HLA-typed donors. Of the 398 genotyped donors, roughly 76% were placed in the genetic ancestry cluster associated with self-reported Caucasian donors. The study was designed to test whether signatures of past pathogen exposure could be identified by cataloging public T cell receptors. Using immunosequencing, the study profiled T cell repertoires from around 670 subjects and related those repertoires to cytomegalovirus serostatus. A separate validation cohort of 90 to 150 different subjects was used in addition to the roughly 720-subject first cohort. To predict cytomegalovirus infection status, the study combined high-throughput TCR immunosequencing, statistical association of individual TCRs with disease status, and machine learning. To study patterns of TCR occurrence, a later analysis re-analyzed previously published TCR beta repertoires from under 750 donors and added high-resolution HLA genotyping. Rather than using new phenotypic data, the later analysis identified candidate immune exposures from TCR beta sequences and from how often those sequences occurred across donors. An earlier analysis of about 620 of the donors applied high-throughput TCR beta sequencing to assess whether each TCR beta V gene segment acted as functional or pseudogenic. Donor age, sex, ethnicity and CMV serostatus were compiled together with the repertoire data. A later genetic analysis took genome-wide SNP genotypes for about 60% of the roughly 670 donors and used that subset as a discovery cohort. Every discovery cohort repertoire had been produced on one sequencing platform. HLA typing covered class I and class II loci at four-digit resolution. The number of donors typed differed by locus, with roughly 620-630 for A, B, C, DRB1 and DQB1, approximately 500 for DQA1, about 610 for DPA1, and some 450 for DPB1. Because of strong linkage in the cohort, roughly five DR-DQ haplotypes were treated as single units for association and clustering. Among about 400 genotyped donors of the cohort, an average of roughly 230,000 unique TCR beta nucleotide sequences was sequenced per donor, of which 15% to 20% were non-productive.

The cohort consisted of 650 to 850 healthy bone marrow donors. At the time of sampling, all cohort members were nominally healthy, though unrecorded immune exposures were likely present. The donor was CMV seronegative and belonged to the group of around 400 seronegative cohort members. A peripheral blood sample was provided by each donor, and peripheral blood mononuclear cells were used for TCR beta sequencing. The Qiagen DNeasy Blood Extraction Kit was used to extract genomic DNA from the blood cell samples. General findings and caveats noted by the study authors: Most TCR sequences were seen in very few donors, while some public TCRs were found in many individuals. Roughly uniform sequencing depth across donors was assumed in presence/absence analyses, although this assumption may not hold. In a later analysis, some 17,000 TCR beta sequences were associated with specific HLA alleles at a false discovery rate of 0.05. It was suggested by the authors that the approach could potentially be generalized to other disease states and immunological phenotypes. Correlated functional status among segregating V segments might be attributable to linkage disequilibrium, but an unknown experimental factor could not be ruled out. A cluster of highly shared sequence variants was judged likely to represent a technical artifact of the sequencing pipeline. CMV serostatus was the only immune exposure information available for the cohort. HLA typing was unavailable for some donors at each locus, so association tests used only the typed subset. Compared with the roughly 720-donor mean, donors in an Asian-associated ancestry cluster had fewer N-insertions in productive TCRs, according to a later genetic analysis. Only TCR beta chains were sequenced in this cohort, and the absence of alpha or paired-chain data limited detectable features. A few of the identified cytomegalovirus-associated TCR beta chains were confirmed in vitro to be specific for cytomegalovirus antigens. Cytomegalovirus status was reported to be diagnosed by the classifier with high specificity and sensitivity in both the original and validation cohorts. An association between a missense DCLRE1C variant and V-gene and J-gene trimming of TCR beta chains was found in a later genetic analysis and replicated in an independent cohort. The earlier analysis of 587 of the donors excluded 15 to 20 rarely observed V segments, including chromosome 9 orphons, because counts were too low. In an earlier analysis of around 600 of the donors, most TCR beta V segments appeared in productive rearrangements about 90% or about 30% of the time, broadly matching IMGT annotations. A total of 164 TCR beta chains were listed by the study as associated with cytomegalovirus. A further reported finding was that TCR beta sequences accurately predicted the HLA-A and HLA-B alleles for most subjects in the first cohort. When HLA alleles, especially DR and DQ, strongly co-occurred, TCR associations were difficult to assign to individual alleles. A later analysis found that TCR association rates varied across HLA loci, with DRB1 alleles showing the most associated TCRs and HLA-C alleles the fewest. According to a later analysis, most CMV-associated TCR beta chains appeared to be HLA-restricted, and the HLA associations seemed to be driven largely by CMV exposure. The 87-base-pair reads could not distinguish some IMGT-functional V segments, including TRBV6-2 and TRBV6-3, so those segments were excluded. In a later analysis, several top co-occurrence clusters were reported to appear linked to parvovirus B19, influenza, CMV and Epstein-Barr virus. In a later analysis, HLA-associated TCR beta chains were found to be more clonally expanded and to have lower generation probabilities than equally common non-associated chains.

Sequences SGDLS (CDR1) and YYNGEE (CDR2) are obtained from the germline V gene. The CDR3 has 14 amino acids, counting the end cysteine and phenylalanine. The sequence is cut down to CDR3 DNA, 42 bases in frame from base 1. The junction carries 12 bases between V and J, which are trimmed by 0 bases and 5 bases respectively. The library was obtained by the immunoSEQ multiplex PCR assay. The multiplex PCR relied on a mix of 60 forward primers for TCR Vbeta segments and 13 reverse primers for TCR Jbeta segments. A multiplex PCR assay on genomic DNA amplified the CDR3 region of rearranged TCR beta genes. The Illumina HiSeq System was used to sequence the amplified TCR beta libraries as 87-base-pair reads. Under the source paper's analysis protocol: A later analysis tallied approximately 87 million unique TCR beta chains across the 666 repertoires, and about 10 million of those chains were shared by two or more donors. To remove PCR and sequencing errors, raw reads were error-corrected and collapsed into unique sequences using a nearest-neighbor algorithm that merged closely related sequences. CDR3 sequences were aligned to IMGT reference sequences to assign V, D and J gene segments. For a sequence to be retained, a match of at least six nucleotides was required to both a V gene segment and a J gene segment. Rearrangements were called productive when the CDR3 lacked stop codons and stayed in frame with V and J; all others were non-productive. Following IMGT convention, CDR3 was defined as the stretch from the second conserved V-encoded cysteine to the conserved J-encoded phenylalanine. The earlier analysis of about 590 of the donors excluded sequences that lacked an unambiguous match to a single V gene segment. An earlier analysis of 587 of the donors classified V segments as functional when productive rearrangements were above 56.7% and as segregating when the standard deviation between donors was above 5%. A statistical classification framework was built to diagnose cytomegalovirus status from the catalog of TCR beta chain sequences. A later analysis assigned V and J genes by comparing TCR nucleotide sequences with IMGT/GENE-DB human TR gene sequences. In a later analysis, CDR3 sequences and most-parsimonious VDJ recombination scenarios were assigned using the TCRdist pipeline. In a later analysis, each TCR beta chain was defined by its CDR3 amino acid sequence together with its V-gene family, and reads without a unique V-gene family were excluded. A later analysis removed several hundred highly shared, low-generation-probability nucleotide sequences to deal with suspected cross-contamination and a sequencing artifact. A later analysis calculated a clonal expansion index for each public chain from normalized within-repertoire ranks of inferred template counts. Generation probabilities in a later analysis came from a VDJ recombination model fitted to out-of-frame rearrangements, and those results were checked against IGoR. Hypergeometric tests were used in a later analysis to score TCR-TCR, TCR-HLA and TCR-CMV co-occurrence, with a repertoire-size bias correction applied to the TCR pairs. To estimate false discovery rates, a later analysis permuted the HLA or CMV assignments 20 times. In a later analysis, co-occurring TCRs were grouped using DBSCAN, and TCRdist sequence similarity was added for clustering within HLA-allele-positive subsets. Co-occurrence clustering excluded repertoires with fewer than 30,000 or more than 120,000 public chains, plus five with anomalous nucleotide sharing. The table comes from immuneACCESS by way of TCRdb, which keeps in-frame sequences with V and J called. Part of the clones is missing from these tables; in studies checked, under half for an unresolved V gene and the rest for unknown reasons. The V and J calls and clone size were taken over from that table, and D and trimming were inferred from the DNA. A total of approximately 170,000 clones appear in this sample, less than 85% of them only once. Jointly, the top ten make up 1% of the sample.

A word on this clone: It lacks a known antigen. Base qualities are not provided; no much larger clone lies one nucleotide away.

Sequencing used PBMCs. This receptor was obtained from a boy under 10 years old in good health and CMV-seronegative. The rearrangement combines TRBV9 with TRBJ2-7, with TRBD2 perhaps the D gene, on 6 matching bases. The bases read TGTGCCAGCAGCGTAGATGGTTGGGGGGACGAGCAGTACTTC. Its translation is CASSVDGWGDEQYF.